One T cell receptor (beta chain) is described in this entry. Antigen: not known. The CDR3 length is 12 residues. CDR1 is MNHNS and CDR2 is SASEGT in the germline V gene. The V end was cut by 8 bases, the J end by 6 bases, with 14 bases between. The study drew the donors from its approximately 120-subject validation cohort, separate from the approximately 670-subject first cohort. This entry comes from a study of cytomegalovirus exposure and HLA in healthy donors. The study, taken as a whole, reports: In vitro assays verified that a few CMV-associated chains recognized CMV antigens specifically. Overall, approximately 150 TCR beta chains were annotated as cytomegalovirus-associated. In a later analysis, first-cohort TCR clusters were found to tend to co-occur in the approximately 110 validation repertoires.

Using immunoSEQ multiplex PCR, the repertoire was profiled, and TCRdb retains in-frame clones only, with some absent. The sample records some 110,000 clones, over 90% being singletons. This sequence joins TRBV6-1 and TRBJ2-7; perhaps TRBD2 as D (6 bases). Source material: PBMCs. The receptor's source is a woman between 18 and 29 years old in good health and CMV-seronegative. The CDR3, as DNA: TGTGCCAGCTCCAGTTGGGAGGTCGAGCAGTACTTC. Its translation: CASSSWEVEQYF.